The 29 T cell receptor beta chains listed next were all sequenced from one sample in a study of blood T cell repertoires in COVID-19 (dated by TCRdb to the early 2020s). Library preparation employed the immunoSEQ multiplex PCR assay. The table was pulled from immuneACCESS by TCRdb, which kept in-frame rearrangements only. Such tables lose some clones; where checked, under half of the loss comes from unresolved V genes, and the rest has no known cause. The sample table lists about 70,000 clones, roughly 79% of them with a count of one. The top ten clones comprise 20% to 25% of the sample. Sequencing was done on a sample of peripheral blood. Receptors originate from a woman in her seventies with acute or convalescent COVID-19.

The chain carries TRBV4-1 and TRBJ1-2; TRBD1 matches 7 bases. V shed 4 bases, J shed 0 bases, and the junction held 5 bases outside the gene matches. This CDR3 comprises 15 residues. Germline CDR1 reads MGHRA; CDR2 reads YSYEKL. The CDR3 protein is CASSPDRLANYGYTF. Here the CDR3 DNA reads TGCGCCAGCAGCCCGGACAGGTTAGCTAACTATGGCTACACCTTC.

The gene calls are TRBV27 and TRBJ2-2, with 11 bases lining up with TRBD2. The CDR3 totals 17 residues. Germline V gene data show CDR1 as MNHEY and CDR2 as SMNVEV (reference sequence). The V and J ends lost 0 bases and 5 bases, in that order; junction bases with no gene match: 5. The CDR3: CASSLSRLAGITGELFF. CDR3 in DNA: TGTGCCAGCAGTTTATCGAGACTAGCGGGAATAACCGGGGAGCTGTTTTTT.

The chain links TRBV6-1 to TRBJ2-1; weak D call: TRBD2 (6 bases). The germline gives CDR1 MNHNS, CDR2 SASEGT. The V end was cut by 4 bases, the J end by 0 bases, with 16 bases between. This CDR3 spans 17 amino acids. The CDR3 loop is CASSVRGVGGSYNEQFF. Written as DNA, the CDR3 is TGTGCCAGCAGTGTCCGCGGGGTGGGGGGCTCCTACAATGAGCAGTTCTTC.

This chain joins TRBV24-1 and TRBJ2-1; 14 bases map to TRBD2. Germline V gene sequence: CDR1 KGHDR, CDR2 SFDVKD. V lost 3 bases to trimming and J lost 9 bases; unmatched junction nucleotides: 9. This CDR3 has 17 amino acids. CDR3 protein: CATSDLRTSGRPSEQFF. Here the CDR3 DNA reads TGTGCCACCAGTGATCTCCGGACTAGCGGGAGGCCTAGTGAGCAGTTCTTC.

The chain uses TRBV27 and TRBJ2-7; 7 bases match TRBD1. This CDR3 has 14 residues. V shed 7 bases, J shed 7 bases, and the junction held 13 bases outside the gene matches. Germline-derived CDR1 and CDR2 are MNHEY and SMNVEV (reference sequence). In DNA, the CDR3 is TGTGCCAGCAAAAACGGCAGGGGGTATGGGGAGCAGTACTTC. This encodes CASKNGRGYGEQYF.

The CDR3 DNA is TGTGCCAGCAGTACGGGACAGGCATACACAGATACGCAGTATTTT. Protein product: CASSTGQAYTDTQYF. The V and J genes are TRBV27 and TRBJ2-3; 8 nucleotides line up with TRBD1. Per germline, CDR1 MNHEY and CDR2 SMNVEV (reference sequence). This CDR3 comprises 15 residues. Losses at the gene ends were 5 bases for V and 2 bases for J; bases not matched to a gene: 6.

This chain links TRBV7-6 with TRBJ1-2; D remains ambiguous. V was pared by 6 bases and J by 8 bases, with 19 bases between. The CDR3 runs 14 residues. The germline V gene has CDR1 SGHVS and CDR2 FNYEAQ. The CDR3, as DNA: TGTGCCAGCAGTCCAGCGGGCACAGAGGAAGGCTACACCTTC. This sequence encodes CASSPAGTEEGYTF. Variable domain in full (rest from reference TRBV7-6 and TRBJ1-2): GAGVSQSPRYKVTKRGQDVALRCDPISGHVSLYWYRQALGQGPEFLTYFNYEAQQDKSGLPNDRFSAERPEGSISTLTIQRTEQRDSAMYRCASSPAGTEEGYTFGSGTRLTVV.

The J gene is TRBJ2-5, the V gene TRBV7-9; D gene unclear. The CDR3 loop spans 14 amino acids. V was shortened by 6 bases and J by 1 base, with 12 bases between the two germline ends. The germline gives CDR1 SEHNR, CDR2 FQNEAQ (reference sequence). Written as DNA, the CDR3 is TGTGCCAGCAGACCCCTGGGCAGCCAAGAGACCCAGTACTTC. Its translation: CASRPLGSQETQYF.

The rearrangement uses TRBV7-2 and TRBJ1-1, with D unclear. Looked up from germline, CDR1 is SGHTA and CDR2 is FQGNSA. The length of the CDR3 is 13 residues. The V and J ends lost 3 bases and 1 base respectively, with 6 bases between them. CDR3 protein: CASSFTRNTEAFF. DNA of the CDR3: TGTGCCAGCAGCTTCACGCGGAACACTGAAGCTTTCTTT. Variable domain in full (rest from reference TRBV7-2 and TRBJ1-1): GAGVSQSPSNKVTEKGKDVELRCDPISGHTALYWYRQSLGQGLEFLIYFQGNSAPDKSGLPSDRFSAERTGGSVSTLTIQRTQQEDSAVYLCASSFTRNTEAFFGQGTRLTVV.

V and J are TRBV9 and TRBJ1-1; D is unclear. Germline loops: CDR1 SGDLS, CDR2 YYNGEE. V lost 5 bases, J lost 5 bases, and 10 bases lay in between. The CDR3 covers 12 residues. The DNA of the CDR3 is TGTGCCAGCAGTCAGAGCGGGACTGAAGCTTTCTTT. It translates to CASSQSGTEAFF. The complete variable domain, with remaining parts taken from reference TRBV9 and TRBJ1-1, reads DSGVTQTPKHLITATGQRVTLRCSPRSGDLSVYWYQQSLDQGLQFLIQYYNGEERAKGNILERFSAQQFPDLHSELNLSSLELGDSALYFCASSQSGTEAFFGQGTRLTVV.

The chain has TRBV7-8 and TRBJ1-2; TRBD1 aligns across 11 bases. V lost 6 bases, J lost 8 bases, and 8 bases stayed unmatched. Germline lookup yields CDR1 SGHVS and CDR2 FQNEAQ. This CDR3 is built from 14 residues. CDR3 in amino acids: CASSLGTGGGGYTF. The CDR3 nucleotides are TGTGCCAGCAGTCTTGGGACAGGGGGAGGGGGCTACACCTTC.

This chain uses TRBV27 with TRBJ2-3; D not certain. CDR3 length equals 14 residues. V was trimmed by 3 bases and J by 3 bases, leaving 10 bases between them. Germline loops: CDR1 MNHEY, CDR2 SMNVEV (reference sequence). CDR3 bases: TGTGCCAGCAGTTTTAGAGGAGAGACAGATACGCAGTATTTT. It yields the protein CASSFRGETDTQYF.

The chain recombines TRBV6-1 with TRBJ2-7, with D perhaps TRBD2 (5 bases). Between the trimmed V and J ends, which lost 6 bases and 4 bases, there was a span of 19 bases. There are 15 residues in the CDR3. Germline-derived CDR1 and CDR2 are MNHNS and SASEGT. CDR3 nucleotide sequence: TGTGCCAGCAGATCACACCACCAGAGGGTTTACGAGCAGTACTTC. Amino acids: CASRSHHQRVYEQYF.

This clone has only one observation. The chain couples TRBV21-1 to TRBJ2-2; the D call TRBD2 from the table was never checked on the DNA. TRBV21-1 is marked as a pseudogene. There are 16 residues in the CDR3. This CDR3 is CASSKYRGSGTGELFF. The CDR3 DNA is TGTGCCAGCAGCAAATACAGAGGTAGCGGAACCGGGGAGCTGTTTTTT.

The rearrangement uses TRBV6-5 and TRBJ2-1; TRBD2 agrees at 7 bases. This CDR3 is built from 14 residues. Germline trimming cut 2 bases from V and 8 bases from J; bases unmatched to any gene: 6. Germline V gene sequence: CDR1 MNHEY, CDR2 SVGAGI. CDR3 amino acids: CASSYRLASDEQFF. The CDR3 DNA follows: TGTGCCAGCAGTTACAGACTAGCAAGCGATGAGCAGTTCTTC.

The chain employs TRBV6-5 and TRBJ2-3; 11 bases are shared with TRBD2. The CDR3 totals 14 residues. The J segment lost 4 bases and the V segment lost 5 bases, leaving 2 bases of the junction unmatched. CDR1 and CDR2 from the germline V gene are MNHEY and SVGAGI. CDR3: CASSKLAGADTQYF. CDR3 nucleotides: TGTGCCAGCAGTAAACTAGCGGGAGCAGATACGCAGTATTTT.

This clone was picked up a small number of times. The chain links TRBV19 to TRBJ1-5; unclear D gene. This CDR3 spans 15 amino acids. Germline values: CDR1 LNHDA, CDR2 SQIVND (reference sequence). V dropped 1 base and J dropped 5 bases, with 12 bases sitting between them. The CDR3 region is CASSIAGNRDQPQHF. As DNA, the CDR3 is TGTGCCAGTAGTATAGCAGGAAACCGCGATCAGCCCCAGCATTTT.

This clone was found a few times. The chain couples TRBV4-1 to TRBJ1-5; 7 bases fit TRBD1. V lost 4 bases to trimming and J lost 4 bases; unmatched junction nucleotides: 13. Germline V gene lookup returns CDR1 MGHRA and CDR2 YSYEKL. The CDR3 consists of 17 residues. The DNA of the CDR3 is TGCGCCAGCAGCCTGGATCTTGGGACAGAGCTAAATCAGCCCCAGCATTTT. Residues: CASSLDLGTELNQPQHF.

This chain connects TRBV29-1 to TRBJ2-7; possibly TRBD2 for D (5 bases). V lost 5 bases, J lost 0 bases, and 11 bases lay in between. The CDR3 consists of 13 residues. Germline V gene sequence: CDR1 SQVTM, CDR2 ANQGSEA. CDR3 DNA sequence: TGCAGCGTTTCAAGCGGCTCCTCCTACGAGCAGTACTTC. Amino acid sequence: CSVSSGSSYEQYF.

This clone has only one observation. V and J are TRBV28 and TRBJ2-7, with TRBD2 matching 7 bases. J lost 0 bases, V lost 8 bases, and 19 bases had no gene match. The CDR3 contains 18 residues. From germline, CDR1 is MDHEN and CDR2 SYDVKM. The DNA of the CDR3 is TGTGCCAGCGTCGTCGGAGGGTCGGATAGCGGGTACTCCTACGAGCAGTACTTC. Translated, it gives CASVVGGSDSGYSYEQYF.

The CDR3 DNA reads TGTGCCAGCTCACGACAGGGGTCAGATACGCAGTATTTT. Its translation is CASSRQGSDTQYF. The V gene is TRBV18, the J gene TRBJ2-3, with 8 positions matching TRBD1. V gave up 4 bases and J gave up 4 bases; unmatched junction bases: 1. This CDR3 has 13 amino acids. The germline V gene encodes CDR1 KGHSH and CDR2 LQKENI.

This chain joins TRBV5-8 and TRBJ1-5, with D possibly TRBD1 on 6 matching bases. CDR1 and CDR2 from the germline V gene are SGHTS and YDEGEE. CDR3 length: 14 amino acids. The germline V and J ends were trimmed by 1 base and 4 bases, with 9 bases remaining between them. The chain's CDR3 is CASSLLQGNQPQHF. CDR3 nucleotide sequence: TGTGCCAGCAGCTTGTTACAGGGAAATCAGCCCCAGCATTTT.

The chain couples TRBV6-5 to TRBJ1-4; tentative D call: TRBD1 (6 bases). Germline CDR1 is MNHEY and CDR2 is SVGAGI. Between the trimmed V and J ends, which lost 5 bases and 5 bases, there was a span of 15 bases. The CDR3 spans 15 residues. CDR3 bases: TGTGCCAGCAGTACGACGGGACACCCAAATGAAAAACTGTTTTTT. It yields the protein CASSTTGHPNEKLFF.

This clone was seen just once. This chain uses TRBV9 with TRBJ1-2; TRBD1 agrees at 8 bases. Germline CDR1 and CDR2: SGDLS and YYNGEE. CDR3 size: 14 residues. The J segment lost 5 bases and the V segment lost 4 bases, leaving 7 bases of the junction unmatched. The chain's CDR3 is CASSTRGRDYGYTF. The CDR3 DNA follows: TGTGCCAGCAGCACCAGGGGGCGTGATTATGGCTACACCTTC.

This chain connects TRBV7-8 to TRBJ2-7; 9 bases are shared with TRBD1. The V gene end was trimmed by 5 bases and the J gene end by 6 bases; junction bases not matched to a gene: 11. Germline V lookup: CDR1 SGHVS, CDR2 FQNEAQ. The CDR3 is 15 amino acids. CDR3 protein: CASSRTGTGQVEQYF. In DNA form, the CDR3 reads TGTGCCAGCAGCAGAACCGGGACAGGGCAAGTCGAGCAGTACTTC.

The V call is TRBV7-9, the J call TRBJ1-1; a weak D match, TRBD1 (5 bases). V was trimmed by 4 bases and J by 11 bases, leaving 11 bases between them. Germline V gene lookup returns CDR1 SEHNR and CDR2 FQNEAQ (reference sequence). This CDR3 region has 11 residues. The CDR3 DNA sequence: TGTGCCAGCAGCTCGGGGGGTGAGGCTTTCTTT. As protein: CASSSGGEAFF.

V usage is TRBV7-2 and J usage is TRBJ2-6; D is possibly TRBD1 (6 bases). The CDR3 covers 18 residues. CDR1 and CDR2 from the germline V gene are SGHTA and FQGNSA. The ends were cut back, 4 bases at V and 5 bases at J, with 21 bases in the middle. This CDR3 reads CASSSLGGGSLRANVLTF. The CDR3 DNA follows: TGTGCCAGCAGCTCATTAGGGGGTGGCAGTCTGCGGGCCAACGTCCTGACTTTC. Complete variable domain (other parts from reference TRBV7-2 and TRBJ2-6): GAGVSQSPSNKVTEKGKDVELRCDPISGHTALYWYRQSLGQGLEFLIYFQGNSAPDKSGLPSDRFSAERTGGSVSTLTIQRTQQEDSAVYLCASSSLGGGSLRANVLTFGAGSRLTVL.

This rearrangement joins TRBV2 to TRBJ2-1; 13 positions agree with TRBD2. The CDR3 is 14 amino acids. Looked up from germline, CDR1 is SNHLY and CDR2 is FYNNEI. Unmatched junction bases numbered 3, after V lost 5 bases and J lost 8 bases. The CDR3 region is CASSWTSGSDEQFF. The CDR3 nucleotides read TGTGCCAGCAGTTGGACTAGCGGGAGTGATGAGCAGTTCTTC.

This clone has just a few counts. The V and J genes are TRBV28 and TRBJ2-7; 7 bases match TRBD1. Germline assignment: CDR1 MDHEN and CDR2 SYDVKM. There are 15 residues in the CDR3. With V trimmed by 6 bases and J by 1 base, 9 bases remained unmatched. CDR3 loop: CASSSFDRASYEQYF. Here the CDR3 DNA reads TGTGCCAGCAGCTCGTTCGACAGGGCTTCCTACGAGCAGTACTTC.